Listed below are T cell receptor beta chains from one sample, sequenced in a study of Ad26.COV2.S vaccination and SARS-CoV-2 variants. Profiled with immunoSEQ multiplex PCR; TCRdb holds only in-frame clones, not every one. Of 300,000 to 350,000 clones listed, 75% to 90% are singletons. The material was peripheral blood, obtained in a trial of Ad26.COV2.S vaccine versus placebo. These receptors originate from a person between 18 and 65 years old who received the Ad26.COV2.S COVID-19 vaccine or a placebo. CDR3s include the opening cysteine and the closing phenylalanine or tryptophan. Each record gives: V gene, clone size, J gene, D gene, CDR3 protein, CDR3 DNA. A D gene is named only where the DNA matches it firmly. The listing skips clone size in some rows; elsewhere it reads once, few, many or a size class.

>TRBV6-6|.|TRBJ1-1|.
CASSYSGHETEAFF
TGTGCCAGCAGTTATTCGGGTCATGAGACTGAAGCTTTCTTT
>TRBV4-1|.|TRBJ1-5|.
CASSQDPGGDTYQPQHF
TGCGCCAGCAGCCAAGATCCGGGGGGGGACACCTATCAGCCCCAGCATTTT
>TRBV7-9|.|TRBJ2-7|.
CASSLAPGSSEQYF
TGTGCCAGCAGCCTGGCCCCTGGGAGCTCCGAGCAGTACTTC
>TRBV15|.|TRBJ1-5|.
CATSRDPISVLNQPQHF
TGTGCCACCAGCAGAGATCCGATTTCGGTGCTTAATCAGCCCCAGCATTTT
>TRBV15|.|TRBJ1-4|TRBD1
CATSSRDRGEKLFF
TGTGCCACCAGCAGCCGGGACAGGGGCGAAAAACTGTTTTTT
>TRBV6-6|.|TRBJ1-5|TRBD1
CASSETGELQPQHF
TGTGCCAGCAGTGAGACAGGGGAGTTACAGCCCCAGCATTTT
>TRBV5-8|.|TRBJ1-5|.
CASSPRGQPQHF
TGTGCCAGCAGCCCCCGGGGGCAGCCCCAGCATTTT
>TRBV19|.|TRBJ2-4|TRBD1
CASRSDRAGKNIQYF
TGTGCCAGTAGAAGCGACAGGGCGGGCAAAAACATTCAGTACTTC
>TRBV11-2|.|TRBJ2-1|.
CASSFVHEQFF
TGTGCCAGCAGCTTTGTGCATGAGCAGTTCTTC
>TRBV5-5|.|TRBJ1-5|.
CASTPYAGASNQPQHF
TGTGCCAGCACCCCCTACGCAGGGGCTAGCAATCAGCCCCAGCATTTT
>TRBV4-2|.|TRBJ2-1|TRBD2
CASSHGTSGRGNEQFF
TGTGCCAGCAGCCATGGTACTAGCGGGAGAGGTAATGAGCAGTTCTTC
>TRBV7-3|.|TRBJ1-1|.
CASSPTKNTEAFF
TGTGCCAGCAGCCCTACAAAGAACACTGAAGCTTTCTTT
>TRBV6-6|once|TRBJ2-1|.
CASRLAAYNEQFF
TGTGCCAGCCGATTAGCGGCCTACAATGAGCAGTTCTTC
>TRBV29-1|.|TRBJ2-1|.
CSGGGNFNNEQFF
TGCAGCGGAGGAGGCAACTTCAACAATGAGCAGTTCTTC
>TRBV3-1/TRBV3-2|.|TRBJ1-6|.
CASSQPPIYNSPLHF
TGTGCCAGCAGTCAGCCCCCGATCTATAATTCACCCCTCCACTTT
>TRBV7-9|.|TRBJ1-5|.
CASSDGVHQPQHF
TGTGCCAGCAGCGACGGGGTTCACCAGCCCCAGCATTTT
>TRBV11-3|.|TRBJ2-3|.
CASSLGSADTQYF
TGTGCCAGCAGCCTCGGTTCCGCAGATACGCAGTATTTT
>TRBV13|.|TRBJ2-7|TRBD2
CASSLGLAGGEQYF
TGTGCCAGCAGCTTAGGACTAGCGGGGGGAGAGCAGTACTTC